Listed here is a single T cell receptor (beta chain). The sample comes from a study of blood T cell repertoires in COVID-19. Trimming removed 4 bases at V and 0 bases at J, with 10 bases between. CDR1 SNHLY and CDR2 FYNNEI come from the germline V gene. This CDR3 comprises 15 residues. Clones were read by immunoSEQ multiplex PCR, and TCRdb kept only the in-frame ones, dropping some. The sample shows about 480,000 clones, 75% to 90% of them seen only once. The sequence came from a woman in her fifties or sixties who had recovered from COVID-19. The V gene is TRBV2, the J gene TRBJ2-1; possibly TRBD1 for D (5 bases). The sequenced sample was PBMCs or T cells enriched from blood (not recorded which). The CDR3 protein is CASSAYRSSYNEQFF. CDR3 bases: TGTGCCAGCAGTGCCTACAGGAGCTCCTACAATGAGCAGTTCTTC.